This entry lists 20 T cell receptor beta chains sequenced from one sample in a study of T cell clonotyping in hematopoietic cell transplantation (dated by TCRdb to 2020 to 2022). Libraries came from the immunoSEQ multiplex PCR assay. TCRdb took this table from immuneACCESS and kept in-frame rearrangements with V and J called. Such tables lack part of the clones; where checked against another copy, unresolved V genes explain under half of the gap, and the rest is unexplained. For this sample there are roughly 17,000 clones; around 90% appear just once. The ten largest clones represent about 5.4% of the sample. Sequencing used peripheral blood mononuclear cells. The receptors were sampled from a man aged 40-49 years in good health. Some clones in this sample may be carry-over from other donors' samples.

The V call is TRBV28, the J call TRBJ1-2; D is unresolved. The length of the CDR3 is 13 residues. From germline, CDR1 is MDHEN and CDR2 SYDVKM. The germline V and J ends were trimmed by 6 bases and 1 base, with 9 bases remaining between them. CDR3: CASSISGNYGYTF. CDR3 sequence (DNA): TGTGCCAGCAGCATTTCGGGTAACTATGGCTACACCTTC.

The V gene is TRBV6-5, the J gene TRBJ1-5; D gene ambiguous. This CDR3 spans 14 amino acids. The germline CDR1 and CDR2 sequences are MNHEY and SVGAGI. V lost 4 bases and J lost 1, with 8 bases in between. CDR3 amino acids: CASSSPGSNQPQHF. CDR3 DNA: TGTGCCAGCAGTTCACCGGGAAGCAATCAGCCCCAGCATTTT.

The rearrangement uses TRBV6-5 and TRBJ1-5; D gene unclear. V lost 8 bases and J lost 0, with 14 bases in between. CDR1 and CDR2 (germline): MNHEY, SVGAGI. The CDR3 is 15 amino acids. CDR3 DNA: TGTGCCAGCCGGGTATCCCACTATAGCAATCAGCCCCAGCATTTT. It yields the protein CASRVSHYSNQPQHF.

The chain has TRBV7-2 and TRBJ2-7, with D possibly being TRBD2 (7 bases). V was pared by 4 bases and J by 4 bases, with 17 bases between. The CDR3 covers 15 residues. The germline gives CDR1 SGHTA, CDR2 FQGNSA. The CDR3 protein is CASSSEGRGPYEQYF. For the CDR3, the DNA is TGTGCCAGCAGCTCGGAGGGGCGGGGGCCATACGAGCAGTACTTC.

The gene calls are TRBV28 and TRBJ1-4, with TRBD1 identical over 9 bases. Trimming cost V 7 bases and J 10 bases; bases outside gene matches: 10. Germline V gives CDR1 MDHEN, CDR2 SYDVKM. This CDR3 has 14 residues. The CDR3 region is CASTRGQGGLKLFF. CDR3 in DNA: TGTGCCAGCACCCGGGGACAGGGAGGTTTAAAACTGTTTTTT.

This clone has a handful of counts. The chain links TRBV6-5 to TRBJ2-7; D perhaps matches TRBD1 (6 bases). CDR3 length: 14 amino acids. Trimming pared 5 bases from V and 5 bases from J, leaving 16 bases between. CDR1 and CDR2 (germline): MNHEY, SVGAGI. The DNA for the CDR3 is TGTGCCAGCAGTGACAGGTGGAGCCGAGACGAGCAGTACTTC. Translated: CASSDRWSRDEQYF.

The chain carries TRBV5-1 and TRBJ2-1, with D perhaps matching TRBD1 or TRBD2 (5 bases each). The CDR3 sequence is 14 residues long. V was pared by 3 bases and J by 4 bases, with 11 bases between. Germline V lookup: CDR1 SGHRS, CDR2 YFSETQ. The CDR3: CASSWGPLYNEQFF. The CDR3 nucleotides are TGCGCCAGCAGCTGGGGACCTTTATACAATGAGCAGTTCTTC.

The chain is built from TRBV4-1 and TRBJ1-5, with a weak D call TRBD1 (6 bases). The CDR3 has 16 amino acids. V was trimmed by 0 bases and J by 0 bases, leaving 9 bases between them. Germline V lookup: CDR1 MGHRA, CDR2 YSYEKL. CDR3 sequence: CASSQDGQFSNQPQHF. The CDR3 DNA is TGCGCCAGCAGCCAAGACGGACAGTTTAGCAATCAGCCCCAGCATTTT.

In this sample, this clone turned up once. The V and J genes are TRBV28 and TRBJ1-2; D unclear. The CDR3 sequence is 15 residues long. The V and J ends lost 3 bases and 5 bases respectively, with 16 bases between them. Germline lookup yields CDR1 MDHEN and CDR2 SYDVKM. CDR3 DNA: TGTGCCAGCAGTTTGGAGCAGGCCACAAAGTATGGCTACACCTTC. Translated: CASSLEQATKYGYTF.

This clone was seen a single time. V is TRBV19 and J is TRBJ1-2; tentatively, D is TRBD1 (5 bases). The CDR3 is 15 residues long. CDR1 and CDR2 (germline): LNHDA, SQIVND (reference sequence). V lost 5 bases, J lost 2 bases, and 15 bases lay in between. In nucleotides, the CDR3 is TGTGCCAGTAGTGGACGCAGGGTACCCAACTATGGCTACACCTTC. This codes for CASSGRRVPNYGYTF. Based on the CDR3 plus reference TRBV19 and TRBJ1-2, the full variable domain is DGGITQSPKYLFRKEGQNVTLSCEQNLNHDAMYWYRQDPGQGLRLIYYSQIVNDFQKGDIAEGYSVSREKKESFPLTVTSAQKNPTAFYLCASSGRRVPNYGYTFGSGTRLTVV.

This chain joins TRBV9 and TRBJ2-1, with TRBD2 identical over 7 bases. The germline gives CDR1 SGDLS, CDR2 YYNGEE. Unmatched junction bases numbered 7, after V lost 4 bases and J lost 9 bases. The CDR3 covers 13 residues. In DNA form, the CDR3 reads TGTGCCAGCAGCCGAGGGACTAACCTTGAGCAGTTCTTC. It encodes CASSRGTNLEQFF.

This clone was detected only once. The genes are TRBV6-5 and TRBJ2-7; D unclear. Trimming stripped 0 bases from V and 1 base from J, with 4 bases between. The CDR3 covers 13 residues. Germline lookup yields CDR1 MNHEY and CDR2 SVGAGI. CDR3 protein: CASSYSGSYEQYF. CDR3 DNA sequence: TGTGCCAGCAGTTACTCTGGATCCTACGAGCAGTACTTC.

The rearrangement links TRBV6-5 to TRBJ1-1; tentative D call: TRBD1 (6 bases). V lost 5 bases, J lost 9 bases, and 16 bases lay in between. There are 13 residues in the CDR3. Germline CDR1 MNHEY, CDR2 SVGAGI. Here the CDR3 reads CASSLGQPGKAFF. The CDR3 DNA follows: TGTGCCAGCAGTCTCGGACAGCCGGGTAAAGCTTTCTTT.

The J gene is TRBJ2-5, the V gene TRBV6-5; 9 bases fit TRBD1. The CDR3 totals 14 residues. Germline values: CDR1 MNHEY, CDR2 SVGAGI. The J segment lost 6 bases and the V segment lost 5 bases, leaving 7 bases of the junction unmatched. The CDR3, as DNA: TGTGCCAGCAGTCTGGGACAGGGTATGCAGACCCAGTACTTC. Translation gives CASSLGQGMQTQYF.

This clone was observed a few times. V gene TRBV6-1 combines with J gene TRBJ1-5, with 10 bases aligning to TRBD1. The CDR3 has 17 amino acids. Germline V CDR1 and CDR2: MNHNS, SASEGT. The V segment lost 4 bases and the J segment 3 bases; nucleotides outside the gene matches: 9. DNA of the CDR3: TGTGCCAGCAGTGGACACCGGGACAGGGGACTCAATCAGCCCCAGCATTTT. Its translation: CASSGHRDRGLNQPQHF.

The CDR3 loop reads CASSLAGTVNTEAFF. The DNA of the CDR3 is TGTGCCAGCAGTCTGGCGGGGACGGTGAACACTGAAGCTTTCTTT. V and J are TRBV2 and TRBJ1-1, with D maybe TRBD1 (5 bases). V was shortened by 5 bases and J by 0 bases, with 13 bases between the two germline ends. Germline V gene sequence: CDR1 SNHLY, CDR2 FYNNEI. The CDR3 length is 15 residues.

The chain links TRBV2 to TRBJ2-1, with TRBD2 as a possible D gene (5 bases). The germline gives CDR1 SNHLY, CDR2 FYNNEI. Deletions cut 2 bases from V and 6 bases from J, with 17 bases between. CDR3 size: 16 residues. CDR3 sequence (DNA): TGTGCCAGCAGTGAACTGGAGGTAAAAAAACCCAATGAGCAGTTCTTC. Amino acids: CASSELEVKKPNEQFF.

V usage is TRBV4-3 and J usage is TRBJ2-3, with D possibly being TRBD2 (6 bases). CDR1 LGHNA and CDR2 YSLEER come from the germline V gene. This CDR3 comprises 17 residues. V was clipped by 1 base and J by 2 bases, with 16 bases between them. CDR3 coding DNA: TGCGCCAGCAGCCAAGCGGGGTCCGGGAGCCTCACAGATACGCAGTATTTT. Encoded protein: CASSQAGSGSLTDTQYF.

The V call is TRBV5-6, the J call TRBJ2-7; 11 nucleotides match TRBD1. Germline V CDR1 and CDR2: SGHDT, YYEEEE. After removal of 4 bases from V and 3 bases from J, the junction contained 3 bases not matched to a gene. The CDR3 is 14 residues long. Written as DNA, the CDR3 is TGTGCCAGCAGCCCGGGACAGGGGGTCTACGAGCAGTACTTC. This gives the protein CASSPGQGVYEQYF.

The rearrangement joins TRBV2 to TRBJ2-5; TRBD1 matches at 9 bases. This CDR3 contains 13 residues. Trimming removed 6 bases from V and 1 base from J; junction bases left unmatched: 0. CDR1 and CDR2 (germline): SNHLY, FYNNEI. Written as DNA, the CDR3 is TGTGCCAGCAGGGGACAGGGCCAAGAGACCCAGTACTTC. Translating gives CASRGQGQETQYF.